The clone carrying this T cell receptor (beta chain) appeared once. The antigen remains unidentified. This sample stems from a study of PD-1 blockade in classical Hodgkin lymphoma. Study results and caveats: The CD4+ diversity rise by C4D1 was clearest in complete responders. Lower baseline TCR diversity was reported for newly diagnosed patients than for healthy donors.

Time point reported: cycle 4 day 1 (C4D1), after about 6 weeks of nivolumab. All patients relapsed after autologous stem cell transplantation, and brentuximab vedotin exposure varied. Classification of best responses gave complete response, partial response or progressive disease. Trimming shortened V by 2 bases and J by 7 bases, and 10 bases separated the two germline ends. Germline lookup yields CDR1 SGHDT and CDR2 YYEEEE. The CDR3 covers 13 residues. Generated by immunoSEQ multiplex PCR, the TCRdb table keeps only in-frame clones and is missing some. The sample carries roughly 100,000 clones, about nine tenths recorded once.

The genes are TRBV5-6 and TRBJ1-5; D gene uncertain. The source of this sequence is a human donor with classical Hodgkin lymphoma. The material was peripheral blood mononuclear cells (PBMCs), obtained before the fourth cycle of nivolumab. For the CDR3, the DNA is TGTGCCAGCAGCTTATTAGAAGGGCAGCCCCAGCATTTT. This gives the protein CASSLLEGQPQHF.